What follows describes a single T cell receptor beta chain. Its antigen is unidentified. CDR3 length: 13 amino acids. Germline V gene data show CDR1 as MNHNY and CDR2 as SVGAGI (reference sequence). Between the trimmed V and J ends, which lost 2 bases and 5 bases, there was a span of 6 bases. TCRdb keeps only in-frame clones here, not all; method: immunoSEQ multiplex PCR. This repertoire shows roughly 100,000 clones, roughly 88% found once; its top ten account for roughly 14%. The data were obtained in a study of identifying expanded T cells in peripheral blood. Study conclusions and caveats: About 1.2 clones differed between technical replicates, versus approximately 16 and 19 over time.

The sample taken for sequencing was blood. The V gene is TRBV6-6, the J gene TRBJ2-2, with D possibly matching TRBD1 (5 bases). The sequence was obtained from a person between 18 and 75 years old in good health. The CDR3 sequence is CASSYDRTGELFF. The CDR3 region has the DNA TGTGCCAGCAGTTACGACAGAACCGGGGAGCTGTTTTTT.